This entry lists 9 T cell receptor beta chains sequenced from one sample in a study of metastatic and nonmetastatic thyroid tumors. TCRdb reanalyzed the PCR reads via MiXCR. The sample contains 30,000 to 35,000 clones, roughly 15% of which appear only once. Ahead of thyroid surgery, no patient had received treatment of any kind. Sequenced sample: blood. These receptors were taken from a female donor with papillary thyroid cancer or a benign thyroid nodule (not recorded which). Some clones in this sample may be carry-over from other donors' samples.

This clone occurred many times. V and J are TRBV5-1 and TRBJ2-7; 9 bases map to TRBD2. V shed 0 bases and J 1 base; nucleotides not matched to a gene: 2. The germline CDR1 and CDR2 sequences are SGHRS and YFSETQ. The CDR3 length is 15 residues. The CDR3 DNA reads as TGCGCCAGCAGCTTGGCGCTAGCGGGGTCCTACGAGCAGTACTTC. Residues: CASSLALAGSYEQYF.

This clone came up many times. CDR3 region: CASSVAPNSNQPQHF. The CDR3 DNA reads as TGTGCCAGCAGCGTAGCCCCAAATAGCAATCAGCCCCAGCATTTT. The chain uses TRBV9 and TRBJ1-5; D call uncertain. V lost 0 bases, J lost 0 bases, and 7 bases lay in between. The germline CDR1 and CDR2 sequences are SGDLS and YYNGEE. This CDR3 has 15 amino acids.

This clone was seen more than once but under ten times. The CDR3 region has the DNA TGTGCCAGCATCCCACGGGGGCGTCCGGACACTGAAGCTTTCTTT. Translation gives CASIPRGRPDTEAFF. The V call is TRBV27, the J call TRBJ1-1; D may be TRBD1 (6 bases). V lost 7 bases and J 3 bases, leaving 18 bases between the germline ends. The germline V gene has CDR1 MNHEY and CDR2 SMNVEV (reference sequence). CDR3 length: 15 residues.

This clone was detected ten times or more. This chain uses TRBV7-6 with TRBJ2-1; 8 bases fit TRBD2. In germline, CDR1 is SGHVS, CDR2 FNYEAQ. The trim removed 6 bases at V and 5 bases at J, leaving 6 bases unmatched. This CDR3 region has 14 residues. The CDR3 bases are TGTGCCAGCAGGGCGGGACTAGGGAACAATGAGCAGTTCTTC. As protein: CASRAGLGNNEQFF.

At least ten counts were recorded for this clone. CDR3 residues: CASSPGQRPPYEQYF. The DNA for the CDR3 is TGTGCCAGCTCACCCGGACAGCGACCACCCTACGAGCAGTACTTC. The chain carries TRBV18 and TRBJ2-7, with a possible D match to TRBD1 (6 bases). The ends were cut back, 3 bases at V and 2 bases at J, with 14 bases in the middle. Germline values: CDR1 KGHSH, CDR2 LQKENI. The CDR3 consists of 15 residues.

This clone has ten or more counts. V and J are TRBV12-3 or TRBV12-4 and TRBJ2-5; TRBD2 matches at 12 bases. Trimming removed 5 bases from V and 4 bases from J; junction bases left unmatched: 5. CDR3 length: 15 residues. The CDR3 reads CASSPLAGGGETQYF. CDR3 DNA: TGTGCCAGCAGTCCACTAGCGGGAGGCGGAGAGACCCAGTACTTC.

This clone was seen ten or more times. The rearrangement joins TRBV5-1 to TRBJ2-7, with 9 positions matching TRBD1. J gave up 1 base and V 4 bases, and 6 bases lay outside the gene matches. Germline-derived CDR1 and CDR2 are SGHRS and YFSETQ. This CDR3 comprises 15 residues. Here the CDR3 reads CASSPGDRDSYEQYF. CDR3 DNA: TGCGCCAGCAGCCCGGGGGACAGGGATTCCTACGAGCAGTACTTC.

This clone is labeled as medium-sized. V and J are TRBV28 and TRBJ2-7; 7 bases map to TRBD1. J lost 3 bases, V lost 6 bases, and 11 bases had no gene match. The CDR3 runs 15 residues. The germline V gene encodes CDR1 MDHEN and CDR2 SYDVKM. The CDR3 nucleotides read TGTGCCAGCAGCTCAACCGGGACAGAAGTCTACGAGCAGTACTTC. Translated, it gives CASSSTGTEVYEQYF.

This clone was seen at least ten times. The chain links TRBV19 to TRBJ1-5; tentatively, D is TRBD1 (6 bases). The V and J ends lost 5 bases and 4 bases respectively, with 15 bases between them. The CDR3 contains 15 residues. The V gene's germline CDR1 is LNHDA and CDR2 SQIVND (reference sequence). The CDR3 spells CASSHPRGGNQPQHF. CDR3 coding DNA: TGTGCCAGTAGTCACCCCCGAGGGGGAAATCAGCCCCAGCATTTT. The whole variable domain, remainder taken from reference TRBV19 and TRBJ1-5, is DGGITQSPKYLFRKEGQNVTLSCEQNLNHDAMYWYRQDPGQGLRLIYYSQIVNDFQKGDIAEGYSVSREKKESFPLTVTSAQKNPTAFYLCASSHPRGGNQPQHFGDGTRLSIL.